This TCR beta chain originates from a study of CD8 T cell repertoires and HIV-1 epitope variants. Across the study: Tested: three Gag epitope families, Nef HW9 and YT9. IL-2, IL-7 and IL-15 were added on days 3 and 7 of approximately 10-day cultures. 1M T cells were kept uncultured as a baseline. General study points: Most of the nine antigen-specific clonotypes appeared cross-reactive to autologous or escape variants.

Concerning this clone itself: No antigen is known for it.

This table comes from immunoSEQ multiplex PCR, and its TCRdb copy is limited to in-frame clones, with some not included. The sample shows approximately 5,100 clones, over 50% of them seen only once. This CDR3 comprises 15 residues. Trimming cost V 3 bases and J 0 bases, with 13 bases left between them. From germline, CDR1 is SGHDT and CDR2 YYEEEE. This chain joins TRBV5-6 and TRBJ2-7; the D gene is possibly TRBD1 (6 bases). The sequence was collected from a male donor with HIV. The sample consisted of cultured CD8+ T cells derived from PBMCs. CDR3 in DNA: TGTGCCAGCAGCTCCGGGACATTGGGCTCCTACGAGCAGTACTTC. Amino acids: CASSSGTLGSYEQYF.